This TCR beta chain was recovered during a study of control samples from healthy donors and cancer patients. Data came from immunoSEQ multiplex PCR; TCRdb stores just in-frame clones and leaves some out. The repertoire has approximately 150,000 clones, about nine tenths of them found once; the top ten carry roughly 2%. The sample consisted of blood. This receptor was obtained from a middle-aged woman in good health.

Here the CDR3 DNA reads TGTGCCAGCAGCGTAGTGACAGTCCCCCCCGAAGCTTTCTTT. Translating gives CASSVVTVPPEAFF. V and J are TRBV9 and TRBJ1-1; possible D gene TRBD1, 5 bases. The length of the CDR3 is 14 residues. In germline, CDR1 is SGDLS, CDR2 YYNGEE. Between the trimmed V and J ends, which lost 0 bases and 8 bases, there was a span of 14 bases.